This is a list of T cell receptor beta chains from one sample in a study of human T cells and chemical hapten exposure. TCRdb re-called the RACE reads with MiXCR, one entry per CDR3 protein. Among approximately 89,000 distinct CDR3 sequences listed, 6.5% to 8% were seen once. The sample consisted of whole blood, taken in connection with sensitization to the hapten diphenylcyclopropenone (DPC). These receptor sequences come from a woman aged 25-40 years with alopecia areata. Some clones in this sample may be carry-over from other donors' samples. The CDR3 runs from the conserved cysteine through the conserved F or W. A D gene is named only where the DNA matches it firmly. Clone size is stated in some rows and not others, as once, few, many or a class when expanded.

v_gene	abundance	j_gene	d_gene	CDR3nt	CDR3aa
TRBV5-1	many	TRBJ1-1	NA	TGCGCCAGCAGCTTGGTGTCGAGGAACACTGAAGCTTTCTTT	CASSLVSRNTEAFF
TRBV7-9	many	TRBJ2-6	TRBD1	TGTGCCAGCAGCTTGCACCGGGACAGGGGGCGCCCTGGGGCCAACGTCCTGACTTTC	CASSLHRDRGRPGANVLTF
TRBV7-9	many	TRBJ2-1	NA	TGTGCCAGCAGCTTAGATGCCGAGACAGCGGTGCAGTTCTTC	CASSLDAETAVQFF
TRBV19	NA	TRBJ1-1	NA	TGTGCCAGTAGTATGTCGGAAAAAAGAACTGAAGCTTTCTTT	CASSMSEKRTEAFF
TRBV7-9	many	TRBJ2-7	NA	TGTGCCAGCAGCACCACATCAGGGGCCGGGCAGTACTTC	CASSTTSGAGQYF
TRBV16	NA	TRBJ2-7	NA	TGTGCCAGCAGCCAATTCCGGGATTCTTACGAGCAGTACTTC	CASSQFRDSYEQYF
TRBV10-3	many	TRBJ2-3	TRBD2	TGTGCCATCAGTGAGCCCCCGGGGGGGCCCACAGATACGCAGTATTTT	CAISEPPGGPTDTQYF
TRBV12-3/TRBV12-4	many	TRBJ2-1	NA	TGTGCCAGCAGTTTAGGGCAGAACTACAATGAGCAGTTCTTC	CASSLGQNYNEQFF
TRBV4-1	medium-sized	TRBJ2-1	TRBD2	TGCGCCAGCAGCCGGACTAGCGGGGACAATGAGCAGTTCTTC	CASSRTSGDNEQFF
TRBV3-1	many	TRBJ1-2	TRBD1	TGTGCCAGCAAATTTGGACAGGGGGGTCTCGAGGGCTACACCTTC	CASKFGQGGLEGYTF
TRBV4-1	many	TRBJ2-3	NA	TGCGCCAGCAGCCAGCTTGGCACAGATACGCAGTATTTT	CASSQLGTDTQYF
TRBV18	few	TRBJ1-1	NA	TGTGCCAGCTCACCACCGACAGGCCGAATGAACACTGAAGCTTTCTTT	CASSPPTGRMNTEAFF
TRBV7-9	many	TRBJ2-1	TRBD2	TGTGCCAGCAGCTTAGCGGTGACTAGCAGTGAGCAGTTCTTC	CASSLAVTSSEQFF
TRBV10-3	many	TRBJ2-1	TRBD2	TGTGCCATCAGTGAGCCTAGCGGGGGGCATTACAATGAGCAGTTCTTC	CAISEPSGGHYNEQFF
TRBV6-5	few	TRBJ1-1	TRBD1	TGTGCCAGCAGTTCTGGGACAGGGAGAGATTTCTTT	CASSSGTGRDFF
TRBV5-1	NA	TRBJ2-1	NA	TGCGCCAGCAGCTTTACATCGGGGGTCTCCTACAATGAGCAGTTCTTC	CASSFTSGVSYNEQFF
TRBV6-5	many	TRBJ2-6	NA	TGTGCCAGCAGAGGCCTTCGCCTTGGGGCCAACGTCCTGACTTTC	CASRGLRLGANVLTF
TRBV3-1	few	TRBJ2-3	NA	TGTGCCAGCGGGACTTCGGGGACAGATACGCAGTATTTT	CASGTSGTDTQYF
TRBV7-3	few	TRBJ1-1	NA	TGTGCCAGCAGCTTACGCGGTCAGGGAGCAGGTACGAACACTGAAGCTTTCTTT	CASSLRGQGAGTNTEAFF
TRBV4-2	many	TRBJ2-2	NA	TGTGCCAGCAGTAGGGGCGGGAAGAACACCGGGGAGCTGTTTTTT	CASSRGGKNTGELFF
TRBV10-3	many	TRBJ1-2	NA	TGTGCCATGCGATACGACTATGGCTACACCTTC	CAMRYDYGYTF